This entry features one TCR beta chain sequence. The target antigen is unknown. CD4+ or CD8+ T cells were sorted as naive CD45RA+ or memory CD45RO+. These data originate in a study of regulatory dendritic cells for organ transplantation. Whole-study findings and limits: Naive CD4+ and CD8+ repertoires were highly diverse; memory CD8+ was most oligoclonal.

Trimming cost V 7 bases and J 7 bases; bases outside gene matches: 8. The CDR3 contains 16 residues. CDR1 is SNHLY and CDR2 is FYNNEI in the germline V gene. Sequenced by immunoSEQ multiplex PCR; TCRdb stores in-frame clones only, minus some. This table has 5,500 to 7,000 clones, 55% to 65% appearing once. The source material was memory CD8+ T cells from blood. This sample's subset: CD45RO+ memory T cells. The origin of this receptor is a human donor in good health. The genes are TRBV2 and TRBJ2-2; TRBD2 agrees at 14 bases. CDR3 residues: CASTRLAGGPGGELFF. CDR3 nucleotides: TGTGCCAGCACCAGACTAGCGGGGGGGCCTGGCGGGGAGCTGTTTTTT.